This T cell receptor (beta chain) was profiled in a study of T cell responses to AZD1222 COVID-19 vaccine. The data were produced by immunoSEQ multiplex PCR, yet TCRdb's version contains in-frame clones alone and is incomplete. The sample includes roughly 120,000 clones, around 90% seen only once; the top ten take approximately 2.6%. Note on this clone: Its antigen is still unknown.

The CDR3 is 14 amino acids. Germline assignment: CDR1 SGHVS and CDR2 FQNEAQ. V lost 3 bases and J lost 1, with 9 bases in between. Study-wide findings and caveats: Seropositive at baseline were only a handful of AZD1222 recipients.

The V and J genes are TRBV7-8 and TRBJ1-1, with a possible D match to TRBD1 (6 bases). This specimen consisted of peripheral blood, obtained 28 days after the second AZD1222 dose. The sequence derives from an adult who received the AZD1222 COVID-19 vaccine. The CDR3 sequence: CASSFEQGNTEAFF. DNA for the CDR3: TGTGCCAGCAGCTTTGAACAGGGGAACACTGAAGCTTTCTTT.